The 18 T cell receptor beta chains below all came from one sample that was sequenced in a study. The sorted Tregs were CD4+CD25+CD127-/low cells. TCRdb independently ran MiXCR on the 5' RACE reads; one entry per CDR3 protein. The sample yields over 25,000 distinct CDR3 sequences, roughly 30% seen once. The source material was tumor-infiltrating Tregs sorted from the breast tumor. The receptor set was obtained from a female donor with breast cancer.

This clonotype was recorded many times. The chain links TRBV24-1 to TRBJ1-4, with 8 bases fitting TRBD1. Germline values: CDR1 KGHDR, CDR2 SFDVKD. The CDR3 is made up of 15 amino acids. The V gene end was trimmed by 4 bases and the J gene end by 6 bases; junction bases not matched to a gene: 6. The chain's CDR3 is CATSEGDRLDEKLFF. The DNA for the CDR3 is TGTGCCACCAGTGAGGGGGACAGGTTAGATGAAAAACTGTTTTTT.

This clonotype is medium-sized in the sample. This chain links TRBV7-9 with TRBJ2-3; 9 positions match TRBD2. Trimming took 2 bases from V and 1 from J; bases not matched to a gene: 7. The CDR3 is made up of 17 amino acids. Germline CDR1 and CDR2: SEHNR and FQNEAQ (reference sequence). CDR3 bases: TGTGCCAGCAGCTTACGGCGTGCGGGAGGGGGCACAGATACGCAGTATTTT. Its protein product is CASSLRRAGGGTDTQYF.

This clonotype was counted at least ten times. DNA for the CDR3: TGTGCCAGCAGTTACTCGAAGCAGGAGGGCTCCTACGAGCAGTACTTC. This codes for CASSYSKQEGSYEQYF. The V and J genes are TRBV6-5 and TRBJ2-7; possibly TRBD2 for D (6 bases). The ends were cut back, 0 bases at V and 0 bases at J, with 12 bases in the middle. CDR3 length: 16 amino acids. CDR1 MNHEY and CDR2 SVGAGI come from the germline V gene.

This clonotype appeared a few times. The V call is TRBV4-1, the J call TRBJ2-3, with no clear D. This CDR3 is built from 14 residues. Trimming took off 1 base at V and 3 bases at J, with 8 bases between the two ends. Germline V gives CDR1 MGHRA, CDR2 YSYEKL. The CDR3 coding sequence is TGCGCCAGCAGCCAAGTCTTTGGGACAGATACGCAGTATTTT. Its protein is CASSQVFGTDTQYF.

This clonotype was seen at least ten times. The V gene is TRBV7-9, the J gene TRBJ1-1; the D is unclear. The CDR3 is made up of 12 amino acids. Per the germline V gene, CDR1 is SEHNR and CDR2 is FQNEAQ (reference sequence). The ends were cut back, 2 bases at V and 7 bases at J, with 8 bases in the middle. The CDR3 bases are TGTGCCAGCAGCTTAATAGCGCTTGAAGCTTTCTTT. It specifies CASSLIALEAFF.

This clonotype was recorded many times. The chain couples TRBV5-1 to TRBJ1-5, with a possible D match to TRBD1 (6 bases). The germline V gene encodes CDR1 SGHRS and CDR2 YFSETQ. The CDR3 is made up of 15 amino acids. V was trimmed by 0 bases and J by 3 bases, leaving 10 bases between them. Here the CDR3 DNA reads TGCGCCAGCAGCTTGGGGGACATACCCAATCAGCCCCAGCATTTT. Its translation is CASSLGDIPNQPQHF.

The sample holds one count of this clonotype. With a much larger clone just one base away, this may be a read error. The gene calls are TRBV6-5 and TRBJ2-4, with 7 bases that match TRBD1. There are 16 residues in the CDR3. V was pared by 5 bases and J by 7 bases, with 14 bases of the junction left unmatched. CDR1 MNHEY and CDR2 SVGAGI come from the germline V gene. CDR3 DNA: TGTGCCAGCAGTGAAGGGGGCCCGGTACTTGGGAACATTCAGTACTTC. It encodes CASSEGGPVLGNIQYF.

This clonotype was counted a few times. A much larger clone lies a single base off, so this may be a read error. The chain is built from TRBV7-3 and TRBJ2-1, with a weak D call TRBD2 (6 bases). The CDR3 length is 15 residues. The germline gives CDR1 SGHTA, CDR2 FQGTGA. V lost 5 bases and J lost 8, with 19 bases in between. CDR3 protein: CASSPRLVGLHEQFF. The CDR3 bases are TGTGCCAGCAGCCCCCGGCTAGTGGGACTCCATGAGCAGTTCTTC.

This clonotype has at least ten counts. The chain recombines TRBV6-5 with TRBJ1-6; 10 bases are a match to TRBD1. Germline V gene lookup returns CDR1 MNHEY and CDR2 SVGAGI. V dropped 7 bases and J dropped 7; count of bases not matched to a gene: 4. This CDR3 region has 14 residues. Written as DNA, the CDR3 is TGTGCCAGCAACCGGGACAGGGGCAATTCACCCCTCCACTTT. Its protein is CASNRDRGNSPLHF.

This clonotype has only a few counts. The chain joins TRBV29-1 to TRBJ2-7, with D possibly TRBD1 on 5 matching bases. The V gene's germline CDR1 is SQVTM and CDR2 ANQGSEA. The length of the CDR3 is 12 residues. V was trimmed by 0 bases and J by 3 bases, leaving 6 bases between them. The CDR3 reads CSVEDDSYEQYF. As DNA, the CDR3 is TGCAGCGTTGAAGATGACAGCTACGAGCAGTACTTC.

This clonotype was detected a few times. This chain uses TRBV15 with TRBJ2-1; D unresolved. CDR1 is LNHNV and CDR2 is YYDKDF in the germline V gene (reference sequence). V was pared by 0 bases and J by 9 bases, with 9 bases between. The CDR3 has 13 amino acids. The CDR3 nucleotides read TGTGCCACCAGCAGAGATGCAGTTGTTGAGCAGTTCTTC. This gives the protein CATSRDAVVEQFF.

About this clonotype: This may be a read error: a much more frequent sequence differs by one nucleotide. V gene TRBV19 combines with J gene TRBJ2-1; 7 nucleotides line up with TRBD1. This CDR3 is 12 amino acids long. Germline values: CDR1 LNHDA, CDR2 SQIVND (reference sequence). The CDR3 spells CASRVGGGEQSF. The CDR3 coding sequence is TGTGCCAGTAGAGTAGGGGGCGGTGAGCAGTCCTTC.

The table lists this clonotype with many counts. This rearrangement joins TRBV20-1 to TRBJ2-7; D not certain. The CDR3 is 14 residues long. Germline V gene data show CDR1 as DFQATT and CDR2 as SNEGSKA (reference sequence). V lost 5 bases and J 1 base, leaving 15 bases between the germline ends. The CDR3 loop is CSAPQNTPSYEQYF. The CDR3 region has the DNA TGCAGTGCTCCTCAGAACACCCCTTCCTACGAGCAGTACTTC.

The chain uses TRBV5-1 and TRBJ1-1; 10 nucleotides line up with TRBD1. CDR3 length: 17 residues. CDR1 and CDR2 from the germline V gene are SGHRS and YFSETQ. J lost 0 bases, V lost 5 bases, and 10 bases had no gene match. The CDR3 reads CASSLRRDRGMNTEAFF. CDR3 DNA: TGCGCCAGCAGTTTACGCCGGGACAGGGGAATGAACACTGAAGCTTTCTTT.

Ten or more counts support this clonotype. This rearrangement joins TRBV24-1 to TRBJ2-1; D gene uncertain. Germline loops: CDR1 KGHDR, CDR2 SFDVKD. The CDR3 has 14 amino acids. Trimming shortened V by 3 bases and J by 9 bases, and 14 bases separated the two germline ends. Here the CDR3 reads CATSDANFMGEQFF. Here the CDR3 DNA reads TGTGCCACCAGTGATGCCAATTTTATGGGTGAGCAGTTCTTC.

Concerning this clonotype: A much bigger clone sits one base away, suggesting this may be a read error. This rearrangement joins TRBV29-1 to TRBJ2-1; 9 bases are shared with TRBD2. TRBJ2-7 explains the end of the DNA better; the J call may be wrong. Germline V gene data show CDR1 as SQVTM and CDR2 as ANQGSEA. The CDR3 runs 14 residues. CDR3 sequence reads: CSGTRGGGYNEQYF. The CDR3 DNA follows: TGCAGCGGTACTCGCGGGGGGGGCTACAATGAGCAGTACTTC.

This clonotype was recorded once. Given a much more abundant clone one base away, this may be a read error. The chain combines TRBV16 with TRBJ2-7; D is ambiguous. This CDR3 is 14 amino acids long. V was clipped by 5 bases and J by 6 bases, with 17 bases between them. Per germline, CDR1 KGHSY and CDR2 FQNENV. CDR3 nucleotides: TGTGCCAGCAGCTTTCCCTCTCCCAGCTGCGAGCAGTACTTC. Amino acids: CASSFPSPSCEQYF.

V is TRBV13 and J is TRBJ2-3; D possibly corresponds to TRBD2 (5 bases). With 4 bases removed from V and 8 bases from J, the gap between germline ends came to 13 bases. The CDR3 is 13 amino acids. Germline CDR1 reads PRHDT; CDR2 reads FYEKMQ (reference sequence). CDR3 coding DNA: TGTGCCAGCAGCTCCGGGAAAGCCGCTACGCAGTATTTT. It codes for CASSSGKAATQYF.